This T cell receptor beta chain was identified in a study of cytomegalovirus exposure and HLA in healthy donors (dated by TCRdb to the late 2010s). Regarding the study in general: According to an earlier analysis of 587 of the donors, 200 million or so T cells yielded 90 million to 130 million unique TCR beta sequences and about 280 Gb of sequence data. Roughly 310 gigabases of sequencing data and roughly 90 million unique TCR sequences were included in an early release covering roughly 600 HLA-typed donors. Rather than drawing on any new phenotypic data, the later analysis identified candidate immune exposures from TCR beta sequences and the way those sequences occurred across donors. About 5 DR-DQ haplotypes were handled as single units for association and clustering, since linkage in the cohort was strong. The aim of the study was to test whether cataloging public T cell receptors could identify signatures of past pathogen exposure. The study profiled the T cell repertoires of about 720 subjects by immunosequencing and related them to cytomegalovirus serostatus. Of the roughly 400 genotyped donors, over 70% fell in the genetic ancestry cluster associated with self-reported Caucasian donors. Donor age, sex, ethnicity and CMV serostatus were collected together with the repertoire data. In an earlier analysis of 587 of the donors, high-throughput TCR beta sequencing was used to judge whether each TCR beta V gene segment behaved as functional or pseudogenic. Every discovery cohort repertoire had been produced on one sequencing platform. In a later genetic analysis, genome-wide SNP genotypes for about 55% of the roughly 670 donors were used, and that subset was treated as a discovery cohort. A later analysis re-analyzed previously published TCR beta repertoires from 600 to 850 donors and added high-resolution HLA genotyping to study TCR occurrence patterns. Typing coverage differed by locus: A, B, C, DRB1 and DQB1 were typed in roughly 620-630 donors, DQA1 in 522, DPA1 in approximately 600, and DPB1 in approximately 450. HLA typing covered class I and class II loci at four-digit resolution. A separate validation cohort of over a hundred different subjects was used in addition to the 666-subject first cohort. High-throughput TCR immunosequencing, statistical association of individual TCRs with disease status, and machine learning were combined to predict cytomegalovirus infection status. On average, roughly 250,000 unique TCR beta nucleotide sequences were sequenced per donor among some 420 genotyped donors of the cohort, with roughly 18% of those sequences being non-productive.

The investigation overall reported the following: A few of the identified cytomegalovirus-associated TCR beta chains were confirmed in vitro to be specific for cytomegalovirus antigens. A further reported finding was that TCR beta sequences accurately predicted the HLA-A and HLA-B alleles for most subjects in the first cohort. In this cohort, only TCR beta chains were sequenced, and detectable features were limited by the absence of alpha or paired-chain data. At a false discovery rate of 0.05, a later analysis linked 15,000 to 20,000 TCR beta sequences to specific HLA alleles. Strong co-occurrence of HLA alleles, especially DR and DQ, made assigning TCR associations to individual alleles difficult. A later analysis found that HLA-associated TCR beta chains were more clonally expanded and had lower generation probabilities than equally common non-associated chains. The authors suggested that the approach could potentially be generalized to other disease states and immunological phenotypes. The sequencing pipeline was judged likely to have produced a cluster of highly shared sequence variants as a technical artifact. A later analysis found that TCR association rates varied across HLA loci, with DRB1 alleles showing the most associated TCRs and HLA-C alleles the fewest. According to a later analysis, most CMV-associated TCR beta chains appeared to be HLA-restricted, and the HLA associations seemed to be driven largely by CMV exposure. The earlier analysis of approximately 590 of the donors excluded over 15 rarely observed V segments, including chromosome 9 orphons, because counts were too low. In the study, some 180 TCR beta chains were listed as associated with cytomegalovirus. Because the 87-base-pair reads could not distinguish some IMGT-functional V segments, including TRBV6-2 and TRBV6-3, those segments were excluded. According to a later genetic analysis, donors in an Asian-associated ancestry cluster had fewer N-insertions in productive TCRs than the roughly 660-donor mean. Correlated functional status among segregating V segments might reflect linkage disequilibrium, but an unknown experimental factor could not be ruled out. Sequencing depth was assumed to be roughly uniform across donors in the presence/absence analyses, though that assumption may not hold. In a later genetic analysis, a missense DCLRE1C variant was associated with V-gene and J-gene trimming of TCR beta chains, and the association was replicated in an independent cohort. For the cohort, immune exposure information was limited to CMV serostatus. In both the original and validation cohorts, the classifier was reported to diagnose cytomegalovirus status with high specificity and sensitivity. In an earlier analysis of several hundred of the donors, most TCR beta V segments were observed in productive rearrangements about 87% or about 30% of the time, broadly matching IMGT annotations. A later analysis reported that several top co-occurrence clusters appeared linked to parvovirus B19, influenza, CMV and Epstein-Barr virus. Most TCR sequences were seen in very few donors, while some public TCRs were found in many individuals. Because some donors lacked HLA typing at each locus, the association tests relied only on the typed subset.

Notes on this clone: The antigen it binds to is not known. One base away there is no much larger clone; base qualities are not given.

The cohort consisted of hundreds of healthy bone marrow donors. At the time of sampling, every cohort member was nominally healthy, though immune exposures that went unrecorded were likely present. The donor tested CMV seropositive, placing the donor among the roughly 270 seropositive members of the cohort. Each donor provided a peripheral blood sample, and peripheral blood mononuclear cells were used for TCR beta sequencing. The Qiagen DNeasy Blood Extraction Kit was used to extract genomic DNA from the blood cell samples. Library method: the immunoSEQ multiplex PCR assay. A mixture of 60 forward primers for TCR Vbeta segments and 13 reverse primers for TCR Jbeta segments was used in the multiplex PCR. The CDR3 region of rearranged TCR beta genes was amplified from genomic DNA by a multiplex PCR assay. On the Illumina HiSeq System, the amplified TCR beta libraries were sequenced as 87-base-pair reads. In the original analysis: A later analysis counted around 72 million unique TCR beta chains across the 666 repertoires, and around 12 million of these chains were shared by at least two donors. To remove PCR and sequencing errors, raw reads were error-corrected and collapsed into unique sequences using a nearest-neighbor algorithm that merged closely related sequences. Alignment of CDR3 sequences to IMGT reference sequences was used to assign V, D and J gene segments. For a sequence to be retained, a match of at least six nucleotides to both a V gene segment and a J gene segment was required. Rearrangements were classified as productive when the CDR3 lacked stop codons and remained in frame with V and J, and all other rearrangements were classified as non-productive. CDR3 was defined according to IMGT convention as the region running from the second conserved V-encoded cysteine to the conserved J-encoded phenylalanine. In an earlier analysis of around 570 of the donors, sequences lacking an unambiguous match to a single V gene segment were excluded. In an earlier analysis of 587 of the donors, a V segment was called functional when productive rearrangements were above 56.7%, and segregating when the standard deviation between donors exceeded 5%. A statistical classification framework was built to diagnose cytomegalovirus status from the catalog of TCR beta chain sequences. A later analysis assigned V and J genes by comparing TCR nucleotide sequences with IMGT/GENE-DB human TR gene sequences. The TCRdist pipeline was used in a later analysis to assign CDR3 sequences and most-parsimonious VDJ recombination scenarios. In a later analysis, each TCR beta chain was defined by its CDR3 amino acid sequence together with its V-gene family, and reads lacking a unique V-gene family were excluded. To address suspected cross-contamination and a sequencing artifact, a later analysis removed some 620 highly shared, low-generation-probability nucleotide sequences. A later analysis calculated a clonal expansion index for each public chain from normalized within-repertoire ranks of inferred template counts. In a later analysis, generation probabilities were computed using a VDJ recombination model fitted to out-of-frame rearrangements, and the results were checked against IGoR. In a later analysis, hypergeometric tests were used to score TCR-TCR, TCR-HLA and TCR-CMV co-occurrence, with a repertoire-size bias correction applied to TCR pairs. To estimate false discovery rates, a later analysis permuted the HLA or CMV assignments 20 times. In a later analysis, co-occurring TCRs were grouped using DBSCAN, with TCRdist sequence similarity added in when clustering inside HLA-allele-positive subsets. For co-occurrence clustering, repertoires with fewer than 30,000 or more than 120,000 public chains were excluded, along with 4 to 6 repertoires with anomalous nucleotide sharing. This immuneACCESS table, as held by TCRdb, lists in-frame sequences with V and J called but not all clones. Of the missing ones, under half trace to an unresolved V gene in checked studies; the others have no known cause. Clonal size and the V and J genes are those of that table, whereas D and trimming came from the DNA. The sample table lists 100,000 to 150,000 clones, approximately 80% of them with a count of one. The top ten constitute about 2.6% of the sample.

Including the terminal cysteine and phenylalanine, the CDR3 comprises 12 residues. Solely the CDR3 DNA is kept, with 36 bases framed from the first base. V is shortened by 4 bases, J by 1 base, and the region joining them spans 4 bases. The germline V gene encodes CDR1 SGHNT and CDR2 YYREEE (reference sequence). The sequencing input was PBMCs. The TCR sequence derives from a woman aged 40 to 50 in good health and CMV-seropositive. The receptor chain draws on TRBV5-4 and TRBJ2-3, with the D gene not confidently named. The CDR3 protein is CASSRGTDTQYF. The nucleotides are TGTGCCAGCAGCCGGGGCACAGATACGCAGTATTTT.